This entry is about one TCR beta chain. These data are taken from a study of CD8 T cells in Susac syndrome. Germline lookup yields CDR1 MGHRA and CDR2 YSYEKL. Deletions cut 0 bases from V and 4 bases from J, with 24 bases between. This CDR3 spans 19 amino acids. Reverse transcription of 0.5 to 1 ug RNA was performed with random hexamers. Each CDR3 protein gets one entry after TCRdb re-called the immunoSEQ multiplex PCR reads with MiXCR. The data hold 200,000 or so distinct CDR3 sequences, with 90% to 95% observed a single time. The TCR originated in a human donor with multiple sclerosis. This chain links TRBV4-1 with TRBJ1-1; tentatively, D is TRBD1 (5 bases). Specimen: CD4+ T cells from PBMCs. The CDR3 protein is CASSQDRYRWRQLGTEAFF. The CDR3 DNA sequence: TGCGCCAGCAGCCAAGATCGTTATCGGTGGAGACAGCTGGGCACTGAAGCTTTCTTT.